This passage covers 30 T cell receptor beta chains from one sample sequenced in a study of identical twins. TCRdb analysed the 5' RACE reads with MiXCR anew, one entry per CDR3 protein. The sample lists approximately 590,000 distinct CDR3 sequences; nearly 10% were seen once. This sample was also put to use in a study of yellow fever vaccine responses in identical twins.

The sequencing input was PBMCs. The receptors stem from a woman in her late teens or twenties in good health.

The chain carries TRBV2 and TRBJ2-4, with D tentatively TRBD1 (6 bases). The CDR3 length is 15 residues. Germline CDR1 and CDR2: SNHLY and FYNNEI. Trimming took 4 bases from V and 7 from J, leaving 17 bases between them. The CDR3 spells CASSGRQDPRNIQYF. In DNA, the CDR3 is TGTGCCAGCAGTGGAAGACAGGATCCAAGGAACATTCAGTACTTC.

The chain employs TRBV18 and TRBJ2-1; D remains unclear. The length of the CDR3 is 14 residues. Germline CDR1 is KGHSH and CDR2 is LQKENI. V lost 2 bases and J 5 bases, leaving 10 bases between the germline ends. In DNA, the CDR3 is TGTGCCAGCTCACCATGGGTCGAGAACAATGAGCAGTTCTTC. Protein sequence: CASSPWVENNEQFF.

This clonotype was detected a few times. This rearrangement joins TRBV20-1 to TRBJ2-6; 8 bases fit TRBD1. CDR1 and CDR2 (germline): DFQATT, SNEGSKA (reference sequence). The J segment lost 3 bases and the V segment lost 4 bases, leaving 8 bases of the junction unmatched. The CDR3 loop spans 16 amino acids. This CDR3 reads CSATDRGPDGANVLTF. The CDR3 DNA follows: TGCAGTGCTACTGACAGGGGCCCGGATGGGGCCAACGTCCTGACTTTC.

This chain joins TRBV10-3 and TRBJ2-3; TRBD2 matches 8 bases. Looked up from germline, CDR1 is ENHRY and CDR2 is SYGVKD. The ends lost 5 bases at V and 5 bases at J; junction bases unmatched: 6. CDR3 size: 14 residues. CDR3 in DNA: TGTGCCATCAGTCCAGCGGGGGCCAAAGATACGCAGTATTTT. It codes for CAISPAGAKDTQYF.

This clonotype was seen repeatedly, ten times or more. The genes are TRBV12-3 or TRBV12-4 and TRBJ1-4; 9 bases are a match to TRBD1. With V trimmed by 1 base and J by 11 bases, 5 bases remained unmatched. This CDR3 region has 14 residues. The CDR3 nucleotides read TGTGCCAGCAGTTTAGGACAGGGGGTGGTGAAACTGTTTTTT. Translation gives CASSLGQGVVKLFF.

At least ten counts were recorded for this clonotype. The rearrangement links TRBV7-9 to TRBJ2-7; D may be TRBD2 (6 bases). The germline gives CDR1 SEHNR, CDR2 FQNEAQ (reference sequence). V was cut by 5 bases and J by 0 bases, with 11 bases left in between. The CDR3 consists of 14 residues. Here the CDR3 reads CASSPSGSSYEQYF. The CDR3 DNA follows: TGTGCCAGCAGCCCATCCGGGAGCTCCTACGAGCAGTACTTC.

This clonotype has a count of ten or more. This chain joins TRBV18 and TRBJ2-1, with TRBD2 matching over 11 bases. CDR1 and CDR2 from the germline V gene are KGHSH and LQKENI. CDR3 length: 15 residues. Trimming removed 5 bases from V and 6 bases from J; junction bases left unmatched: 6. The CDR3 DNA reads as TGTGCCAGCTCAACGGAACTAGCGGGGGCCAATGAGCAGTTCTTC. Residues: CASSTELAGANEQFF.

The chain recombines TRBV7-2 with TRBJ2-5; the match to TRBD1 covers 7 bases. CDR1 is SGHTA and CDR2 is FQGNSA in the germline V gene. J lost 2 bases, V lost 6 bases, and 9 bases had no gene match. The CDR3 loop spans 15 amino acids. CDR3 sequence (DNA): TGTGCCAGCAGTACCCCGACAGGGAATCAAGAGACCCAGTACTTC. Protein product: CASSTPTGNQETQYF.

This clonotype was recorded many times. This chain links TRBV7-2 with TRBJ2-2; D possibly corresponds to TRBD2 (6 bases). This CDR3 contains 15 residues. Germline values: CDR1 SGHTA, CDR2 FQGNSA. The V end lost 2 bases, the J end lost 4 bases, and 11 bases lay between the germline ends. CDR3 nucleotides: TGTGCCAGCAGCTTACTAGCGCGGGGCACCGGGGAGCTGTTTTTT. It translates to CASSLLARGTGELFF. Drawing the rest from reference TRBV7-2 and TRBJ2-2, the complete variable domain is GAGVSQSPSNKVTEKGKDVELRCDPISGHTALYWYRQSLGQGLEFLIYFQGNSAPDKSGLPSDRFSAERTGGSVSTLTIQRTQQEDSAVYLCASSLLARGTGELFFGEGSRLTVL.

This clonotype was detected ten times or more. V is TRBV9 and J is TRBJ1-6; D remains unclear. CDR3 size: 12 residues. V gave up 2 bases and J gave up 10 bases, with 7 bases separating them. CDR1 and CDR2 (germline): SGDLS, YYNGEE. The CDR3 here is CASSVDRSPLHF. CDR3 coding DNA: TGTGCCAGCAGCGTCGACCGGTCACCCCTCCACTTT.

The gene calls are TRBV21-1 and TRBJ2-3; the table's D gene call, TRBD2, was not cross checked with the DNA. TRBV21-1 is a pseudogene locus. The CDR3 runs to 12 residues. DNA of the CDR3: TGTGCCAGGATACCCTCAGGAGATACGCAGTATTTT. Translated: CARIPSGDTQYF.

This clonotype was seen repeatedly, ten times or more. The chain recombines TRBV24-1 with TRBJ1-5; TRBD1 is a possible D gene (6 bases). V was shortened by 8 bases and J by 2 bases, with 21 bases between the two germline ends. In germline, CDR1 is KGHDR, CDR2 SFDVKD. The CDR3 has 17 residues. The CDR3 nucleotides are TGTGCCACCACGCCAGGGGAAAGTTGGCTTGGCAATCAGCCCCAGCATTTT. Its protein product is CATTPGESWLGNQPQHF.

This clonotype occurred a few times. This chain links TRBV5-1 with TRBJ2-1; unclear D gene. The CDR3 runs 15 residues. CDR1 and CDR2 from the germline V gene are SGHRS and YFSETQ. Trimming pared 0 bases from V and 5 bases from J, leaving 12 bases between. In DNA, the CDR3 is TGCGCCAGCAGCTTGGTATTCTCTGAGGACAATGAGCAGTTCTTC. This gives the protein CASSLVFSEDNEQFF.

This clonotype was recorded many times. CDR3 sequence reads: CASSPGNSYEQYF. The DNA for the CDR3 is TGTGCCAGCAGCCCGGGGAACTCCTACGAGCAGTACTTC. V gene TRBV27 combines with J gene TRBJ2-7; a possible D gene is TRBD2 (5 bases). The length of the CDR3 is 13 residues. Trimming cost V 6 bases and J 0 bases, with 9 bases left between them. Germline CDR1 and CDR2: MNHEY and SMNVEV (reference sequence).

This clonotype was detected only a few times. This chain connects TRBV20-1 to TRBJ2-5; D possibly matches TRBD1 or TRBD2 (5 bases each). V was pared by 1 base and J by 1 base, with 16 bases between. The CDR3 covers 16 residues. Germline loops: CDR1 DFQATT, CDR2 SNEGSKA (reference sequence). The CDR3 reads CSARGATGAFQETQYF. DNA for the CDR3: TGCAGTGCTAGAGGTGCAACCGGGGCCTTCCAAGAGACCCAGTACTTC.

This clonotype was seen more than once but under ten times. The V and J genes are TRBV15 and TRBJ1-1; D possibly corresponds to TRBD1 (5 bases). The V end was cut by 4 bases, the J end by 3 bases, with 21 bases between. CDR3 length equals 17 residues. Germline CDR1 and CDR2: LNHNV and YYDKDF (reference sequence). The CDR3 DNA is TGTGCCACCAGCAAACCTGGCGGGGGGTTAAGGGACACTGAAGCTTTCTTT. Translated: CATSKPGGGLRDTEAFF.

This clonotype was counted ten times or more. The chain couples TRBV20-1 to TRBJ2-1; D call uncertain. V was pared by 3 bases and J by 4 bases, with 10 bases between. CDR3 length: 13 residues. CDR1 is DFQATT and CDR2 is SNEGSKA in the germline V gene (reference sequence). CDR3 in amino acids: CSASPSLYNEQFF. CDR3 coding DNA: TGCAGTGCTAGTCCCTCGTTGTACAATGAGCAGTTCTTC.

The J gene is TRBJ2-3, the V gene TRBV7-2; D ambiguous. Trimming took off 5 bases at V and 2 bases at J, with 8 bases between the two ends. CDR1 and CDR2 (germline): SGHTA, FQGNSA. The CDR3 is made up of 13 amino acids. This chain's CDR3 is CASSAQFTDTQYF. CDR3 nucleotides: TGTGCCAGCAGCGCGCAGTTCACAGATACGCAGTATTTT.

This clonotype showed up many times. The chain combines TRBV29-1 with TRBJ2-5, with TRBD2 matching 7 bases. Germline CDR1 and CDR2: SQVTM and ANQGSEA. This CDR3 contains 13 residues. V lost 6 bases and J lost 5; bases outside the gene matches: 9. CDR3 bases: TGCAGCGTCGAGTTGGGACTAATGGAGACCCAGTACTTC. This sequence encodes CSVELGLMETQYF.

Only a few counts were recorded for this clonotype. The genes are TRBV5-8 and TRBJ2-7; D possibly corresponds to TRBD1 (5 bases). V gave up 3 bases and J gave up 4 bases, with 8 bases separating them. The germline CDR1 and CDR2 sequences are SGHTS and YDEGEE. CDR3 length: 12 amino acids. The CDR3 nucleotides read TGTGCCAGCAGCTACAGGTTTTACGAGCAGTACTTC. Protein: CASSYRFYEQYF.

At least ten counts were recorded for this clonotype. The J gene is TRBJ1-1, the V gene TRBV3-1; perhaps TRBD1 as D (6 bases). Between the trimmed V and J ends, which lost 5 bases and 3 bases, there was a span of 16 bases. CDR3 length: 15 residues. Germline CDR1 is LGHDT and CDR2 is YNNKEL (reference sequence). In nucleotides, the CDR3 is TGTGCCAGCAGCTATCGGACAGTGGGGGACACTGAAGCTTTCTTT. This sequence encodes CASSYRTVGDTEAFF. The whole variable domain, filled in from reference TRBV3-1 and TRBJ1-1, reads DTAVSQTPKYLVTQMGNDKSIKCEQNLGHDTMYWYKQDSKKFLKIMFSYNNKELIINETVPNRFSPKSPDKAHLNLHINSLELGDSAVYFCASSYRTVGDTEAFFGQGTRLTVV.

Concerning this clonotype: One base away lies a much larger clone, so this may be a sequencing read error. This rearrangement joins TRBV5-5 to TRBJ2-1; TRBD1 matches at 9 bases. Germline-derived CDR1 and CDR2 are SGHKS and YYEKEE (reference sequence). This CDR3 comprises 15 residues. Trimming removed 4 bases from V and 10 bases from J; junction bases left unmatched: 12. CDR3: CASSPGQGWYKEQFF. CDR3 nucleotide sequence: TGTGCCAGCAGCCCGGGACAGGGTTGGTATAAAGAGCAGTTCTTC.

The chain combines TRBV4-3 with TRBJ2-5, with D unclear. The ends were cut back, 0 bases at V and 4 bases at J, with 9 bases in the middle. This CDR3 has 14 amino acids. The germline V gene encodes CDR1 LGHNA and CDR2 YSLEER. CDR3 DNA sequence: TGCGCCAGCAGCCAAGATCCAGTTTCAGAGACCCAGTACTTC. Translated, it gives CASSQDPVSETQYF.

V and J are TRBV28 and TRBJ2-2; D could derive from TRBD1 or TRBD2 (5 bases each). Germline CDR1 and CDR2: MDHEN and SYDVKM. CDR3 length equals 15 residues. The V gene lost 4 bases and the J gene lost 6 bases, with 15 bases spanning the gap. The CDR3 reads CASSSPGARAGELFF. CDR3 bases: TGTGCCAGCAGTTCCCCCGGGGCGCGCGCCGGGGAGCTGTTTTTT.

In its sample, this clonotype was seen many times. The chain links TRBV5-1 to TRBJ2-3; a possible D gene is TRBD1 (6 bases). CDR1 and CDR2 from the germline V gene are SGHRS and YFSETQ. CDR3 length: 15 amino acids. V lost 5 bases and J 0 bases, leaving 13 bases between the germline ends. In nucleotides, the CDR3 is TGCGCCAGCAGACCGCAGGGGATGAGCACAGATACGCAGTATTTT. It translates to CASRPQGMSTDTQYF.

The rearrangement links TRBV5-5 to TRBJ2-5; unclear D gene. The CDR3 is 13 residues long. Germline V gene lookup returns CDR1 SGHKS and CDR2 YYEKEE (reference sequence). The V end lost 4 bases, the J end lost 1 base, and 8 bases lay between the germline ends. CDR3 nucleotides: TGTGCCAGCAGCGGTATTTCCCAAGAGACCCAGTACTTC. It specifies CASSGISQETQYF.

The J gene is TRBJ2-3, the V gene TRBV20-1, with D tentatively TRBD2 (6 bases). V was clipped by 3 bases and J by 6 bases, with 10 bases between them. Germline V gene data show CDR1 as DFQATT and CDR2 as SNEGSKA (reference sequence). The CDR3 is made up of 12 amino acids. This CDR3 is CSARGTADTQYF. DNA of the CDR3: TGCAGTGCTAGGGGGACTGCGGATACGCAGTATTTT.

The table lists this clonotype with a few counts. V is TRBV20-1 and J is TRBJ1-1; D gene uncertain. CDR1 is DFQATT and CDR2 is SNEGSKA in the germline V gene (reference sequence). Trimming left V 1 base short and J 0 bases short, with 15 bases between. The CDR3 loop spans 16 amino acids. CDR3 sequence: CSARVSGRLMNTEAFF. The CDR3 DNA reads TGCAGTGCTAGAGTTTCGGGCAGACTCATGAACACTGAAGCTTTCTTT.

This clonotype has ten or more counts. The genes are TRBV20-1 and TRBJ2-1; no definite D call. V lost 6 bases to trimming and J lost 3 bases, with 9 bases between them. Germline loops: CDR1 DFQATT, CDR2 SNEGSKA (reference sequence). The CDR3 has 12 residues. CDR3 residues: CSASTYYNEQFF. The CDR3 nucleotides read TGCAGTGCCTCAACCTACTACAATGAGCAGTTCTTC.

The rearrangement joins TRBV10-1 to TRBJ2-3; D not resolved. This CDR3 is built from 12 residues. V lost 2 bases, J lost 11 bases, and 11 bases lay in between. The germline V gene encodes CDR1 WNHNN and CDR2 SYGVQD (reference sequence). The CDR3: CASSEGKFKQYF. The CDR3, as DNA: TGCGCCAGCAGTGAGGGGAAATTTAAGCAGTATTTT.